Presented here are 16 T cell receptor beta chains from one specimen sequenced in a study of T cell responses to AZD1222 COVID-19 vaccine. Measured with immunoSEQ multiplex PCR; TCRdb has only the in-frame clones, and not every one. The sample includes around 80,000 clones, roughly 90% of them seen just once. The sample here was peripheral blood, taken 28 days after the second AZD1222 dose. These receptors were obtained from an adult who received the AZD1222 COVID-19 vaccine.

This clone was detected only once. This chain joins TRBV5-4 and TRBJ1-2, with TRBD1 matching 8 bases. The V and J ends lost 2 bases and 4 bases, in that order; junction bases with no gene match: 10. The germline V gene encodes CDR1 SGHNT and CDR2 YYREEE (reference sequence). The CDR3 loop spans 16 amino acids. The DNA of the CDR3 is TGTGCCAGCAGCTTAATTGGGACAGGCGACTTCTATGGCTACACCTTC. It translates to CASSLIGTGDFYGYTF.

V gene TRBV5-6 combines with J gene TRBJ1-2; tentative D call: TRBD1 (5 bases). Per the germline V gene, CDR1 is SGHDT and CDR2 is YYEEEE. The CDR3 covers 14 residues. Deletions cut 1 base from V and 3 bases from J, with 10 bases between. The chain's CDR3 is CASSLIRGDYGYTF. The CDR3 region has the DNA TGTGCCAGCAGCTTGATTAGGGGAGACTATGGCTACACCTTC. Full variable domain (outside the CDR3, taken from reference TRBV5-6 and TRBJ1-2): DAGVTQSPTHLIKTRGQQVTLRCSPKSGHDTVSWYQQALGQGPQFIFQYYEEEERQRGNFPDRFSGHQFPNYSSELNVNALLLGDSALYLCASSLIRGDYGYTFGSGTRLTVV.

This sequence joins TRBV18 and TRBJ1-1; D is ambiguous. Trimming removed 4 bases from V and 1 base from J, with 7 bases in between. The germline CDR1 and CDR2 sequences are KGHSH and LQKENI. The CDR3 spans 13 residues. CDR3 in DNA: TGTGCCAGCTCACGTGACGGGAACACTGAAGCTTTCTTT. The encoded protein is CASSRDGNTEAFF.

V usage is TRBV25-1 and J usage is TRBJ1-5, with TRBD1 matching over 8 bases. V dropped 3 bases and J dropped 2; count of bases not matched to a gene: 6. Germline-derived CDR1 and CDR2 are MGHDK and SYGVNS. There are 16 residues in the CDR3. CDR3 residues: CASSDGQGHGNQPQHF. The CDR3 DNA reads TGTGCCAGCAGTGACGGACAGGGCCATGGCAATCAGCCCCAGCATTTT.

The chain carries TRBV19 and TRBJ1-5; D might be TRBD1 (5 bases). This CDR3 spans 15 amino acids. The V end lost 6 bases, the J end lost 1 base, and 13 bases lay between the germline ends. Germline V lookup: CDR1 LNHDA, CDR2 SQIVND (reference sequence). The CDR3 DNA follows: TGTGCCAGTAGCATAAGCCAGGGAAGCAATCAGCCCCAGCATTTT. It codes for CASSISQGSNQPQHF.

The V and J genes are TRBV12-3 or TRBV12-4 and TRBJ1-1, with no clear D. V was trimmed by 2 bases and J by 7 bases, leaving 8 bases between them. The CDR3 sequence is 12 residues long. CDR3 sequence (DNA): TGTGCCAGCAGTTTATGGGAGGGTGAAGCTTTCTTT. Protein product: CASSLWEGEAFF.

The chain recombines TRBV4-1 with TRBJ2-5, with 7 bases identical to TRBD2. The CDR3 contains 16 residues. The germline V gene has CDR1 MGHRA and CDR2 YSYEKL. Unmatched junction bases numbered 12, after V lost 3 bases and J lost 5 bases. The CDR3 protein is CASSQNSAGAGETQYF. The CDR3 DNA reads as TGCGCCAGCAGCCAGAACTCTGCGGGAGCCGGGGAGACCCAGTACTTC.

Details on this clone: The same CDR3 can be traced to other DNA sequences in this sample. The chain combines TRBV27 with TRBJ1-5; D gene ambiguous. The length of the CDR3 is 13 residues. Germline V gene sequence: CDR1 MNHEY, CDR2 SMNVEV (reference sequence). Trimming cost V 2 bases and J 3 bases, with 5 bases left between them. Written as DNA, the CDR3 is TGTGCCAGCAGTTTAGGCCTCAATCAGCCCCAGCATTTT. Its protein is CASSLGLNQPQHF.

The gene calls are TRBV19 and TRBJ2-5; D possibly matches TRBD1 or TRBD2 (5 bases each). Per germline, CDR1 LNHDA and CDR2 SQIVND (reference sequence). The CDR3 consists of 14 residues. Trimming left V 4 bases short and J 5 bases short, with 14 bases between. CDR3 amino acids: CASSRQSQRETQYF. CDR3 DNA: TGTGCCAGTAGTAGACAGTCTCAGCGGGAGACCCAGTACTTC.

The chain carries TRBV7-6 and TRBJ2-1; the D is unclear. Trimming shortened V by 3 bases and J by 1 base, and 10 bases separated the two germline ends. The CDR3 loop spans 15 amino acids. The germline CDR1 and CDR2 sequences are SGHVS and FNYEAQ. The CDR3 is CASSFPAGSYNEQFF. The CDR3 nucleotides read TGTGCCAGCAGCTTCCCCGCAGGTTCCTACAATGAGCAGTTCTTC.

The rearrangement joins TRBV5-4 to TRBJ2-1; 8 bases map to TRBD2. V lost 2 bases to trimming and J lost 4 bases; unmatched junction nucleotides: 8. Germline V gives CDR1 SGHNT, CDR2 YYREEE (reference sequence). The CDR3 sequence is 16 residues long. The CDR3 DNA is TGTGCCAGCAGCTTAGCTTTGTCTAGCGGGTACAATGAGCAGTTCTTC. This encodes CASSLALSSGYNEQFF.

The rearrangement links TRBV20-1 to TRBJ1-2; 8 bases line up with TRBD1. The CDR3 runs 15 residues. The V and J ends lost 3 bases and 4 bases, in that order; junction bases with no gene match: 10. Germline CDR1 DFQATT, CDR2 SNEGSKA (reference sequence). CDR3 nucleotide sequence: TGCAGTGCTAGTCAGGCAGGGGGCTGGGGCTATGGCTACACCTTC. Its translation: CSASQAGGWGYGYTF.

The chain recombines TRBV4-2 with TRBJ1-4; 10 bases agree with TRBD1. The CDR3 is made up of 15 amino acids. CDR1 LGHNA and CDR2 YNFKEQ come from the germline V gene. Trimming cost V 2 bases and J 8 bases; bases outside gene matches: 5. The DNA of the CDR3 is TGTGCCAGCAGCCAACCGGGACAGGGGTTGGAAAAACTGTTTTTT. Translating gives CASSQPGQGLEKLFF.

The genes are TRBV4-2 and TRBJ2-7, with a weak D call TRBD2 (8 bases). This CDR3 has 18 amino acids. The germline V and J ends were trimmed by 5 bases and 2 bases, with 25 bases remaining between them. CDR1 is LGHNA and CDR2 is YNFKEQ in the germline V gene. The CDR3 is CASSANRGVGGRPYEQYF. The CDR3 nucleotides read TGTGCCAGCAGCGCGAACAGGGGCGTCGGCGGGAGGCCCTACGAGCAGTACTTC.

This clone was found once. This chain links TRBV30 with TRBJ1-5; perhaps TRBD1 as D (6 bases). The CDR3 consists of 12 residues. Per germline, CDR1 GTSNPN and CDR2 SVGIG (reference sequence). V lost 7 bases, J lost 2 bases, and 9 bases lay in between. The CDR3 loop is CALKGGNQPQHF. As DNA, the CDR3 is TGTGCCTTGAAGGGGGGCAATCAGCCCCAGCATTTT.

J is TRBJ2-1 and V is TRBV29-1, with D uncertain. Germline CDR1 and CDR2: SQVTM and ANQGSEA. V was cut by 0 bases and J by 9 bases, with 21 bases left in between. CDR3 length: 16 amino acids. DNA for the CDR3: TGCAGCGTTGAAGACCGAGGAGTAGTTGTAAGACTTGAGCAGTTCTTC. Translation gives CSVEDRGVVVRLEQFF.